These 24 T cell receptor beta chains originate from one sample sequenced in a study of control samples from healthy donors and cancer patients. Profiling relied on immunoSEQ multiplex PCR, and the TCRdb table lists in-frame clones only, not all of them. Here the sample spans more than 85,000 clones, roughly 90% being singletons. The sequencing input was PBMCs. These receptor sequences come from a woman aged 55-69 years with lung cancer.

The table lists this clone with a count of one. The V gene is TRBV4-1, the J gene TRBJ1-5, with TRBD1 matching over 7 bases. CDR1 is MGHRA, CDR2 YSYEKL, per germline. This CDR3 has 16 residues. The J segment lost 4 bases and the V segment lost 0 bases, leaving 6 bases of the junction unmatched. CDR3 in amino acids: CASSQEREQGNQPQHF. DNA for the CDR3: TGCGCCAGCAGCCAAGAGAGGGAACAGGGGAATCAGCCCCAGCATTTT.

The count of this clone is one. The chain combines TRBV19 with TRBJ1-1; D unresolved. Looked up from germline, CDR1 is LNHDA and CDR2 is SQIVND (reference sequence). CDR3 length equals 14 residues. The V end lost 5 bases, the J end lost 4 bases, and 14 bases lay between the germline ends. The CDR3 region is CASSPNPPFTEAFF. In DNA, the CDR3 is TGTGCCAGTAGTCCAAATCCCCCATTCACTGAAGCTTTCTTT.

The chain employs TRBV28 and TRBJ2-2; weak D call: TRBD2 (6 bases). CDR3 size: 16 residues. Trimming removed 3 bases at V and 3 bases at J, with 14 bases between. Germline-derived CDR1 and CDR2 are MDHEN and SYDVKM. The DNA for the CDR3 is TGTGCCAGCAGTTTGGATACCGGGAGCGACACCGGGGAGCTGTTTTTT. Its translation: CASSLDTGSDTGELFF.

The CDR3 coding sequence is TGTGCCAGCAGACCAGTACCCCAGACTAGCTTCTCAGCCTACGAGCAGTACTTC. Protein product: CASRPVPQTSFSAYEQYF. The chain links TRBV5-4 to TRBJ2-7, with TRBD2 matching over 7 bases. This CDR3 contains 18 residues. Germline CDR1 is SGHNT and CDR2 is YYREEE (reference sequence). The junction had 19 bases not matched to a gene; V was cut back by 5 bases and J by 2 bases.

V is TRBV7-9 and J is TRBJ1-2; 9 bases agree with TRBD1. The CDR3 extends over 15 amino acids. Losses at the gene ends were 5 bases for V and 3 bases for J; bases not matched to a gene: 7. Per germline, CDR1 SEHNR and CDR2 FQNEAQ (reference sequence). The CDR3 sequence is CASSLQGAGDYGYTF. The CDR3 coding sequence is TGTGCCAGCAGCCTACAGGGGGCGGGGGACTATGGCTACACCTTC.

This rearrangement joins TRBV10-3 to TRBJ2-1, with 7 bases that match TRBD1. The ends lost 5 bases at V and 4 bases at J; junction bases unmatched: 8. CDR3 length equals 15 residues. Germline CDR1 reads ENHRY; CDR2 reads SYGVKD. CDR3 region: CAISPGGGVYNEQFF. The CDR3 DNA is TGTGCCATCAGTCCAGGGGGTGGGGTGTACAATGAGCAGTTCTTC.

This clone is labeled as medium-sized. The genes are TRBV5-4 and TRBJ2-2; no clear D gene. The germline V and J ends were trimmed by 1 base and 3 bases, with 4 bases remaining between them. From germline, CDR1 is SGHNT and CDR2 YYREEE (reference sequence). The CDR3 loop spans 13 amino acids. CDR3 protein: CASSLYDTGELFF. The CDR3 coding sequence is TGTGCCAGCAGCTTGTACGACACCGGGGAGCTGTTTTTT.

A single count supports this clone. The CDR3 DNA sequence: TGTGCCAGCAGTGTGCTAGCGGGGATCTACAATGAGCAGTTCTTC. It encodes CASSVLAGIYNEQFF. V usage is TRBV6-4 and J usage is TRBJ2-1, with 9 bases fitting TRBD2. Germline CDR1 is MRHNA and CDR2 is SNTAGT. Germline trimming cut 4 bases from V and 3 bases from J; bases unmatched to any gene: 4. The CDR3 is 15 residues long.

This rearrangement joins TRBV9 to TRBJ1-1; D remains unclear. Trimming pared 0 bases from V and 1 base from J, leaving 4 bases between. Germline CDR1 and CDR2: SGDLS and YYNGEE. The CDR3 is made up of 13 amino acids. CDR3 nucleotide sequence: TGTGCCAGCAGCGTAGCGTGGAACACTGAAGCTTTCTTT. Its translation: CASSVAWNTEAFF. Together with reference TRBV9 and TRBJ1-1, the CDR3 gives the full variable domain: DSGVTQTPKHLITATGQRVTLRCSPRSGDLSVYWYQQSLDQGLQFLIQYYNGEERAKGNILERFSAQQFPDLHSELNLSSLELGDSALYFCASSVAWNTEAFFGQGTRLTVV.

The CDR3 reads CASSLVRDYGKNIQYF. The CDR3, as DNA: TGTGCCAGCAGCTTAGTCAGGGATTATGGCAAAAACATTCAGTACTTC. The chain is built from TRBV7-9 and TRBJ2-4; a possible D gene is TRBD1 (5 bases). Germline V CDR1 and CDR2: SEHNR, FQNEAQ (reference sequence). V was shortened by 1 base and J by 3 bases, with 13 bases between the two germline ends. CDR3 length: 16 residues.

The chain joins TRBV6-6 to TRBJ2-1; D unresolved. The CDR3 loop spans 15 amino acids. Between the trimmed V and J ends, which lost 8 bases and 0 bases, there was a span of 14 bases. Germline V gene sequence: CDR1 MNHNY, CDR2 SVGAGI (reference sequence). The DNA for the CDR3 is TGTGCCAGCGGACCCGTTAAAACCTCCTACAATGAGCAGTTCTTC. Amino acids: CASGPVKTSYNEQFF.

This clone was found once. The chain joins TRBV12-5 to TRBJ2-1; TRBD1 aligns across 12 bases. This CDR3 comprises 16 residues. The trim removed 3 bases at V and 8 bases at J, leaving 8 bases unmatched. Per germline, CDR1 LGHNT and CDR2 FRNRAP. The CDR3 region is CASGLAGTGGRHEQFF. In DNA, the CDR3 is TGTGCTAGTGGTTTAGCCGGGACAGGGGGCCGGCATGAGCAGTTCTTC.

The chain joins TRBV7-3 to TRBJ1-1; D perhaps matches TRBD1 (6 bases). Trimming shortened V by 0 bases and J by 8 bases, and 16 bases separated the two germline ends. The CDR3 loop spans 15 amino acids. Looked up from germline, CDR1 is SGHTA and CDR2 is FQGTGA. CDR3 region: CASSLTQGRGTEAFF. The CDR3 DNA is TGTGCCAGCAGCTTAACTCAAGGGCGGGGGACAGAAGCTTTCTTT.

This chain uses TRBV19 with TRBJ1-3; possible D gene TRBD1, 5 bases. The CDR3 contains 15 residues. CDR1 and CDR2 (germline): LNHDA, SQIVND (reference sequence). Trimming took 7 bases from V and 0 from J, leaving 13 bases between them. CDR3 in amino acids: CASNPGADSGNTIYF. The CDR3 DNA reads as TGTGCCAGTAACCCCGGGGCGGACTCTGGAAACACCATATATTTT.

In this sample, this clone turned up a few times. The J gene is TRBJ1-4, the V gene TRBV19; D remains ambiguous. Trimming stripped 1 base from V and 8 bases from J, with 5 bases between. CDR1 is LNHDA, CDR2 SQIVND, per germline (reference sequence). This CDR3 region has 12 residues. The CDR3 DNA reads as TGTGCCAGTAGTATAGCCGGCGAAAAACTGTTTTTT. Translation gives CASSIAGEKLFF.

The V call is TRBV10-3, the J call TRBJ1-3, with 9 bases fitting TRBD1. The germline V gene has CDR1 ENHRY and CDR2 SYGVKD. Trimming removed 5 bases from V and 0 bases from J; junction bases left unmatched: 5. The CDR3 is 16 residues long. Here the CDR3 DNA reads TGTGCCATCAGTAAGAAGACAGGGGGCTCTGGAAACACCATATATTTT. It yields the protein CAISKKTGGSGNTIYF.

This clone was observed a few times. The rearrangement uses TRBV7-2 and TRBJ1-1; D not certain. The CDR3 totals 13 residues. V was clipped by 1 base and J by 5 bases, with 8 bases between them. CDR1 is SGHTA, CDR2 FQGNSA, per germline. The CDR3 nucleotides read TGTGCCAGCAGCTTAGGAGGGTTGACTGAAGCTTTCTTT. Protein: CASSLGGLTEAFF.

The chain combines TRBV30 with TRBJ1-4; D remains unclear. The germline gives CDR1 GTSNPN, CDR2 SVGIG (reference sequence). Trimming took off 4 bases at V and 5 bases at J, with 8 bases between the two ends. The length of the CDR3 is 12 residues. The CDR3 DNA is TGTGCCTGGAATTTAGGAAATGAAAAACTGTTTTTT. Amino acid sequence: CAWNLGNEKLFF. The complete variable domain, with remaining parts taken from reference TRBV30 and TRBJ1-4, reads SQTIHQWPATLVQPVGSPLSLECTVEGTSNPNLYWYRQAAGRGLQLLFYSVGIGQISSEVPQNLSASRPQDRQFILSSKKLLLSDSGFYLCAWNLGNEKLFFGSGTQLSVL.

This chain connects TRBV3-1 (or the pseudogene TRBV3-2) to TRBJ1-1; unclear D gene. Germline values: CDR1 LGHDT, CDR2 YNNKEL (reference sequence). The ends were cut back, 4 bases at V and 2 bases at J, with 11 bases in the middle. The CDR3 spans 14 residues. The CDR3 region is CASSRLHVNTEAFF. CDR3 DNA: TGTGCCAGCAGCCGGTTACATGTTAACACTGAAGCTTTCTTT.

The gene calls are TRBV9 and TRBJ2-3; D unresolved. Between the trimmed V and J ends, which lost 0 bases and 6 bases, there was a span of 8 bases. CDR3 length: 13 residues. Germline V lookup: CDR1 SGDLS, CDR2 YYNGEE. The CDR3, as DNA: TGTGCCAGCAGCGTAGCTACGTTGGATACGCAGTATTTT. It codes for CASSVATLDTQYF.

The chain employs TRBV9 and TRBJ1-3, with D uncertain. V was clipped by 3 bases and J by 0 bases, with 13 bases between them. CDR3 length: 16 residues. Germline V CDR1 and CDR2: SGDLS, YYNGEE. The CDR3 nucleotides are TGTGCCAGCAGCGGAACAGTACCCATCTCTGGAAACACCATATATTTT. Protein product: CASSGTVPISGNTIYF.

The chain joins TRBV7-2 to TRBJ2-5; no clear D gene. V was clipped by 0 bases and J by 2 bases, with 4 bases between them. Germline V gene sequence: CDR1 SGHTA, CDR2 FQGNSA. The length of the CDR3 is 13 residues. The CDR3 is CASSLARQETQYF. The DNA for the CDR3 is TGTGCCAGCAGCTTAGCCAGGCAAGAGACCCAGTACTTC.

This chain joins TRBV27 and TRBJ1-2; no definite D call. The germline V gene encodes CDR1 MNHEY and CDR2 SMNVEV (reference sequence). CDR3 length equals 16 residues. The V gene lost 0 bases and the J gene lost 4 bases, with 15 bases spanning the gap. The CDR3 DNA sequence: TGTGCCAGCAGTTTATCCCCGTTCACGAGGGTCTATGGCTACACCTTC. Translating gives CASSLSPFTRVYGYTF.

This chain uses TRBV19 with TRBJ2-3; 10 bases fit TRBD2. In germline, CDR1 is LNHDA, CDR2 SQIVND (reference sequence). The junction had 6 bases not matched to a gene; V was cut back by 7 bases and J by 5 bases. CDR3 length: 14 residues. CDR3 nucleotide sequence: TGTGCCAGTATTAGCGGGGGGCCGGGAGATACGCAGTATTTT. Translation: CASISGGPGDTQYF.